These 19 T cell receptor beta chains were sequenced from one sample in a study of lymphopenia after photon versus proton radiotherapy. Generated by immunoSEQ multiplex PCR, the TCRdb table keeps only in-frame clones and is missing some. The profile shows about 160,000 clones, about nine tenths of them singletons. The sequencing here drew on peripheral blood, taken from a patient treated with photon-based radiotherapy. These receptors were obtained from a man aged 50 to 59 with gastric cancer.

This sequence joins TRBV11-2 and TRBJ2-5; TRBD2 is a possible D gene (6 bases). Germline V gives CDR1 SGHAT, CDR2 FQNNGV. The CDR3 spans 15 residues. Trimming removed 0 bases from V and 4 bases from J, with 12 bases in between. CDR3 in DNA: TGTGCCAGCAGCTTAGAGGGCAAGGAGGGAGAGACCCAGTACTTC. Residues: CASSLEGKEGETQYF.

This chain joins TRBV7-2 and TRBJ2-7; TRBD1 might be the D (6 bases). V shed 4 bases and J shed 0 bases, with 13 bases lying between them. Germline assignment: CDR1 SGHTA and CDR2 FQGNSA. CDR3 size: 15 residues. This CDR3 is CASSSSGTPSYEQYF. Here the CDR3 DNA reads TGTGCCAGCAGCTCATCCGGGACACCCTCCTACGAGCAGTACTTC.

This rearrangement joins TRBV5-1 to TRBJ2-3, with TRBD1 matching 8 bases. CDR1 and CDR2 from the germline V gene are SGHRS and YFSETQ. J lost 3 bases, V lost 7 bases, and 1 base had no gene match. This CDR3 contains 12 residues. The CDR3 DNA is TGCGCCAGCCAGGGGGCTACAGATACGCAGTATTTT. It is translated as CASQGATDTQYF. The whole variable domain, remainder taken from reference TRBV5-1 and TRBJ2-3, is KAGVTQTPRYLIKTRGQQVTLSCSPISGHRSVSWYQQTPGQGLQFLFEYFSETQRNKGNFPGRFSGRQFSNSRSEMNVSTLELGDSALYLCASQGATDTQYFGPGTRLTVL.

Here the CDR3 DNA reads TGTGCCAGCAGCGCGACCCATGGACAGCCCTACGAGCAGTACTTC. Its translation: CASSATHGQPYEQYF. The chain combines TRBV9 with TRBJ2-7, with a tentative D call TRBD1 (6 bases). Germline loops: CDR1 SGDLS, CDR2 YYNGEE. The CDR3 covers 15 residues. Between the trimmed V and J ends, which lost 3 bases and 2 bases, there was a span of 15 bases.

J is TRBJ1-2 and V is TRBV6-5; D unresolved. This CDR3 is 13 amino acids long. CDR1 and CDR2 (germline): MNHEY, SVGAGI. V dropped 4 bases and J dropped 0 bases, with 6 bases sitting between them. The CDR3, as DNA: TGTGCCAGCAGTTTGTTAGCTAACTATGGCTACACCTTC. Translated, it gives CASSLLANYGYTF.

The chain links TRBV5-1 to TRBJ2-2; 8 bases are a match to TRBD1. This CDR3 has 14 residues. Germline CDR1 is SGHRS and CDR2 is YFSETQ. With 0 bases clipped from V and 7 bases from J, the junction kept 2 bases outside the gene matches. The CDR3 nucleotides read TGCGCCAGCAGCTTGGGACAGGGGTACGGGGAGCTGTTTTTT. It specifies CASSLGQGYGELFF. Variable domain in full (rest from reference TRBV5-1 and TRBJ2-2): KAGVTQTPRYLIKTRGQQVTLSCSPISGHRSVSWYQQTPGQGLQFLFEYFSETQRNKGNFPGRFSGRQFSNSRSEMNVSTLELGDSALYLCASSLGQGYGELFFGEGSRLTVL.

Written as DNA, the CDR3 is TGTGCCAGTAGCTTCGGGACTAGCGGGCACTACAATGAGCAGTTCTTC. Translated: CASSFGTSGHYNEQFF. The genes are TRBV19 and TRBJ2-1; TRBD2 aligns across 12 bases. The CDR3 has 16 amino acids. Germline V gene sequence: CDR1 LNHDA, CDR2 SQIVND (reference sequence). J was trimmed by 3 bases and V by 6 bases; bases with no gene match: 6. The variable domain in full, completed from reference TRBV19 and TRBJ2-1, reads DGGITQSPKYLFRKEGQNVTLSCEQNLNHDAMYWYRQDPGQGLRLIYYSQIVNDFQKGDIAEGYSVSREKKESFPLTVTSAQKNPTAFYLCASSFGTSGHYNEQFFGPGTRLTVL.

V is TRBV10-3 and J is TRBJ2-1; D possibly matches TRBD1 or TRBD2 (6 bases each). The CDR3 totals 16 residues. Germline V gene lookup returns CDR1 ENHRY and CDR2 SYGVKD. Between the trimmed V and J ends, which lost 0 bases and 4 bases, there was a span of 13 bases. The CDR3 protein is CAISESLGGPYNEQFF. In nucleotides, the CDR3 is TGTGCCATCAGTGAGTCGCTAGGGGGGCCATACAATGAGCAGTTCTTC.

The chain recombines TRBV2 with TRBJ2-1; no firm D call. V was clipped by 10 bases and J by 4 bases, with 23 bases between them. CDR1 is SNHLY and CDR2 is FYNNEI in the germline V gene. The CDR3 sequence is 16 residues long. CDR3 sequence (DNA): TGTGCCACCTTTCGATCACTCGAGTCGGGTTACAATGAGCAGTTCTTC. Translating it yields CATFRSLESGYNEQFF.

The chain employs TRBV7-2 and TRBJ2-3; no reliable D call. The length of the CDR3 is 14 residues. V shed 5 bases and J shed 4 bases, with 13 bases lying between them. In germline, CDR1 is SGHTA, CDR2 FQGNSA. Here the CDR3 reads CASSPQGSADTQYF. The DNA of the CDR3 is TGTGCCAGCAGCCCCCAAGGGTCCGCAGATACGCAGTATTTT.

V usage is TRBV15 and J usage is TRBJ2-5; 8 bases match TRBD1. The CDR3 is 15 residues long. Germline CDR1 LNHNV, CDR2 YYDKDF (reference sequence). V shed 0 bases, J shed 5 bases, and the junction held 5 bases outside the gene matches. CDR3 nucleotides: TGTGCCACCAGCAGAGAAGGGACAGGAGTCGAGACCCAGTACTTC. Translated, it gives CATSREGTGVETQYF.

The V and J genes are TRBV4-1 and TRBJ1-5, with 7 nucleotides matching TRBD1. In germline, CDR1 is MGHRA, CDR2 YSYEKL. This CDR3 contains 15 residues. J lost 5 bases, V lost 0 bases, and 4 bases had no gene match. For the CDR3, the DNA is TGCGCCAGCAGCCAAGATGGGGACAGAGATCAGCCCCAGCATTTT. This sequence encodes CASSQDGDRDQPQHF.

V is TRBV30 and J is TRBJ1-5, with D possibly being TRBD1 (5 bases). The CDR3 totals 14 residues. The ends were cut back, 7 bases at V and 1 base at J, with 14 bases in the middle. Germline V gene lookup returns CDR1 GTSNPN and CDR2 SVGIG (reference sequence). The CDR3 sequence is CAYQTGTSNQPQHF. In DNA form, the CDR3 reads TGTGCCTATCAAACCGGGACCAGCAATCAGCCCCAGCATTTT.

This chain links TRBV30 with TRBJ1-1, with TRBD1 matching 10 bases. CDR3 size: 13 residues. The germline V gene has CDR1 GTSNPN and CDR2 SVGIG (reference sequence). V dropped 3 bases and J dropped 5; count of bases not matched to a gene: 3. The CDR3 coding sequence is TGTGCCTGGAGGACAGGGGGCCGGACTGAAGCTTTCTTT. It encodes CAWRTGGRTEAFF.

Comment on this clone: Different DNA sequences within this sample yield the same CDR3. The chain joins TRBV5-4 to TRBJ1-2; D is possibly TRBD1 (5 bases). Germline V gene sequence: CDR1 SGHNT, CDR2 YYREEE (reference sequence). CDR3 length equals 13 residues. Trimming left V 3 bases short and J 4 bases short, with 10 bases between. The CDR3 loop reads CASSSPDSYGYTF. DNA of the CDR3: TGTGCCAGCAGCTCTCCTGACAGCTATGGCTACACCTTC.

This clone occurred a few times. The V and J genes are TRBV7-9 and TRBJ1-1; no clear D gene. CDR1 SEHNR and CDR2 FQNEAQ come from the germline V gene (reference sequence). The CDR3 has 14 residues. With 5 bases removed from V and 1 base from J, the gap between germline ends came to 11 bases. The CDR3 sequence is CASSPTPGNTEAFF. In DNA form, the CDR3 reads TGTGCCAGCAGCCCAACCCCGGGGAACACTGAAGCTTTCTTT. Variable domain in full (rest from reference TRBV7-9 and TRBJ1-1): DTGVSQNPRHKITKRGQNVTFRCDPISEHNRLYWYRQTLGQGPEFLTYFQNEAQLEKSRLLSDRFSAERPKGSFSTLEIQRTEQGDSAMYLCASSPTPGNTEAFFGQGTRLTVV.

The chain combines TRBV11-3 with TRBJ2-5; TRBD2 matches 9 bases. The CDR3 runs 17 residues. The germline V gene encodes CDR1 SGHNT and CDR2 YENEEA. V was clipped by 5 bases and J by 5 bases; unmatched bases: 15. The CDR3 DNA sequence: TGTGCCAGCAGCCTGGGGGGTGGCGGGAGGGCCTCGGAGACCCAGTACTTC. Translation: CASSLGGGGRASETQYF.

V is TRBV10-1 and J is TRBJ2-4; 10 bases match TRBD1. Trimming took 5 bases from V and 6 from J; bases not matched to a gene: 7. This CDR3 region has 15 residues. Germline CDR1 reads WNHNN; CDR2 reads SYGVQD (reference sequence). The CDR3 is CASSIRRDRGNIQYF. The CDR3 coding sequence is TGCGCCAGCAGTATCCGCCGGGACAGGGGAAACATTCAGTACTTC.

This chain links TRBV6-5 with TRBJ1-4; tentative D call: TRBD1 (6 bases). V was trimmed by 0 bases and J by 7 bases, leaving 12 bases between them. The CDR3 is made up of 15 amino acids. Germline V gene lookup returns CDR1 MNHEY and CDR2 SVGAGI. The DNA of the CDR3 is TGTGCCAGCAGTTACTCGATTGGGGGCGGTGAAAAACTGTTTTTT. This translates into CASSYSIGGGEKLFF.